A selection of T cell receptor beta chains follows, all from one sample in a study of blood T cell repertoires in COVID-19. Profiled with immunoSEQ multiplex PCR; TCRdb holds only in-frame clones, not every one. The data show around 320,000 clones, 85% to 90% seen once. Sequencing was done on a sample of peripheral blood. The receptor source for this set is a woman aged 25 to 39 with COVID-19, enrolled during active disease. The CDR3 runs from the conserved cysteine through the conserved F or W. A D gene is named only where the DNA matches it firmly. Rows may omit the clone size; those that give it use once, few, many or a size class.

clone size: -
V gene: TRBV7-8
D gene: -
J gene: TRBJ2-7
CDR3 protein: CASSSLPYEQYF
CDR3 DNA: TGTGCCAGCAGCTCCCTCCCCTACGAGCAGTACTTC

clone size: -
V gene: TRBV2
D gene: -
J gene: TRBJ1-2
CDR3 protein: CASTYPPGGHTF
CDR3 DNA: TGTGCCAGCACGTACCCACCCGGGGGACACACCTTC

clone size: -
V gene: TRBV4-2
D gene: TRBD2
J gene: TRBJ2-5
CDR3 protein: CASSQGITSGGPETQYF
CDR3 DNA: TGTGCCAGCAGCCAAGGAATCACTAGCGGGGGGCCGGAGACCCAGTACTTC

clone size: -
V gene: TRBV24-1
D gene: -
J gene: TRBJ1-2
CDR3 protein: CATSDAGRGSLGYTF
CDR3 DNA: TGTGCCACCAGTGACGCGGGGAGGGGATCTTTGGGCTACACCTTC

clone size: -
V gene: TRBV2
D gene: -
J gene: TRBJ1-6
CDR3 protein: CASSERKRQLSLHF
CDR3 DNA: TGTGCCAGCAGTGAACGTAAGAGACAGCTCTCCCTCCACTTT

clone size: once
V gene: TRBV18
D gene: -
J gene: TRBJ1-2
CDR3 protein: CASSPRQEVGGYTF
CDR3 DNA: TGTGCCAGCTCACCGCGACAGGAAGTAGGTGGCTACACCTTC

clone size: -
V gene: TRBV7-9
D gene: -
J gene: TRBJ1-4
CDR3 protein: CASSLLGGGEKLFF
CDR3 DNA: TGTGCCAGCAGCTTATTGGGGGGAGGAGAAAAACTGTTTTTT

clone size: -
V gene: TRBV27
D gene: -
J gene: TRBJ2-7
CDR3 protein: CASSLSIGQGRGEQYF
CDR3 DNA: TGTGCCAGCAGTTTATCGATAGGGCAGGGGAGGGGGGAGCAGTACTTC

clone size: -
V gene: TRBV7-9
D gene: -
J gene: TRBJ1-1
CDR3 protein: CASSLALAGYEAFF
CDR3 DNA: TGTGCCAGCAGCTTAGCGCTGGCAGGTTATGAAGCTTTCTTT

clone size: -
V gene: TRBV7-6
D gene: TRBD2
J gene: TRBJ2-3
CDR3 protein: CASSSKPSSGGGTDTQYF
CDR3 DNA: TGTGCCAGCAGCTCCAAGCCCTCTAGCGGGGGAGGAACAGATACGCAGTATTTT

clone size: -
V gene: TRBV6-4
D gene: -
J gene: TRBJ2-3
CDR3 protein: CASSPTNIDITDTQYF
CDR3 DNA: TGTGCCAGCAGTCCCACGAACATTGACATCACAGATACGCAGTATTTT

clone size: -
V gene: TRBV7-8
D gene: TRBD1
J gene: TRBJ1-2
CDR3 protein: CASSIGSQGGYGYTF
CDR3 DNA: TGTGCCAGCAGCATAGGTTCACAGGGGGGATATGGCTACACCTTC

clone size: -
V gene: TRBV6-5
D gene: -
J gene: TRBJ2-1
CDR3 protein: CASSYGGEQFF
CDR3 DNA: TGTGCCAGCAGTTACGGCGGGGAGCAGTTCTTC

clone size: -
V gene: TRBV7-9
D gene: -
J gene: TRBJ2-5
CDR3 protein: CASSLEQAGGRVTQYF
CDR3 DNA: TGTGCCAGCAGCTTAGAGCAAGCCGGGGGAAGGGTGACCCAGTACTTC